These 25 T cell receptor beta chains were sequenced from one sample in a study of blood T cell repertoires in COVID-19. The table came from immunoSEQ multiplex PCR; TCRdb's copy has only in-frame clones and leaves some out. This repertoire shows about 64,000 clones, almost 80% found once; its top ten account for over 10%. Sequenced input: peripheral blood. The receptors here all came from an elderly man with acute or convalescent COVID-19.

CDR3 nucleotide sequence: TGTGCCAGCAGCCACGGACAGACCCCCTACGAGCAGTACTTC. This codes for CASSHGQTPYEQYF. This chain joins TRBV5-4 and TRBJ2-7; maybe TRBD1 (6 bases). The CDR3 consists of 14 residues. The germline V and J ends were trimmed by 4 bases and 2 bases, with 13 bases remaining between them. Germline V CDR1 and CDR2: SGHNT, YYREEE (reference sequence). Filled out from reference TRBV5-4 and TRBJ2-7, the complete variable domain reads ETGVTQSPTHLIKTRGQQVTLRCSSQSGHNTVSWYQQALGQGPQFIFQYYREEENGRGNFPPRFSGLQFPNYSSELNVNALELDDSALYLCASSHGQTPYEQYFGPGTRLTVT.

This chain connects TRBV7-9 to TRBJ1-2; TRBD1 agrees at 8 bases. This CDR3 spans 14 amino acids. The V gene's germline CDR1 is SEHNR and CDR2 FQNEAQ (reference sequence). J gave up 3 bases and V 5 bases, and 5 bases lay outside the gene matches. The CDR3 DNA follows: TGTGCCAGCAGCCCGACAGGGGTTGACTATGGCTACACCTTC. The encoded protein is CASSPTGVDYGYTF.

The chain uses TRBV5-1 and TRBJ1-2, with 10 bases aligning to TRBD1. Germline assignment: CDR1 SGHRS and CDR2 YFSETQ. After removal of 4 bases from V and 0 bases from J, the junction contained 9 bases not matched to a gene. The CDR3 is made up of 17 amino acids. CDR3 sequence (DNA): TGCGCCAGCAGCCGGGGGACAGGGGATACATCTAACTATGGCTACACCTTC. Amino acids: CASSRGTGDTSNYGYTF.

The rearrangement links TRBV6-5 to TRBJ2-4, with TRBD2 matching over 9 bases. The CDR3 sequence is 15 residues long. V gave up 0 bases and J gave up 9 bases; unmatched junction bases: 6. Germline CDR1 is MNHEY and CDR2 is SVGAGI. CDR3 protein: CASSYSGLAGIIQYF. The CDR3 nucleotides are TGTGCCAGCAGTTACTCGGGGCTAGCGGGAATCATTCAGTACTTC.

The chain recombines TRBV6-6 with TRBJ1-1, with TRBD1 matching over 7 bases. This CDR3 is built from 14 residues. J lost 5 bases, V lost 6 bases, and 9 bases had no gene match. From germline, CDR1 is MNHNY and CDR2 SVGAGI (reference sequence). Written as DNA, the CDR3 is TGTGCCAGCAGCTCTAGGACAGGTGAGACTGAAGCTTTCTTT. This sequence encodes CASSSRTGETEAFF.

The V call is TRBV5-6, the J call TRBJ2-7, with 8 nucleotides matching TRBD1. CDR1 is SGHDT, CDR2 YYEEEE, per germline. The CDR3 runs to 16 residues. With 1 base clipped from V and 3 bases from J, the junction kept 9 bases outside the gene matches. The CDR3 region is CASSLRTGYPLYEQYF. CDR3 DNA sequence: TGTGCCAGCAGCTTGCGGACAGGGTACCCTCTCTACGAGCAGTACTTC. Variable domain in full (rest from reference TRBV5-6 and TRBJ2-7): DAGVTQSPTHLIKTRGQQVTLRCSPKSGHDTVSWYQQALGQGPQFIFQYYEEEERQRGNFPDRFSGHQFPNYSSELNVNALLLGDSALYLCASSLRTGYPLYEQYFGPGTRLTVT.

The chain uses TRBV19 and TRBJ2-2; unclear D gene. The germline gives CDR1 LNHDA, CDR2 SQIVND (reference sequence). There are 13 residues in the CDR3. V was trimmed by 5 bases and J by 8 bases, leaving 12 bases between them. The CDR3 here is CASSPYSWGELFF. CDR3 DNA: TGTGCCAGTAGTCCCTACAGCTGGGGGGAGCTGTTTTTT. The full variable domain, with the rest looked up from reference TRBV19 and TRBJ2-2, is DGGITQSPKYLFRKEGQNVTLSCEQNLNHDAMYWYRQDPGQGLRLIYYSQIVNDFQKGDIAEGYSVSREKKESFPLTVTSAQKNPTAFYLCASSPYSWGELFFGEGSRLTVL.

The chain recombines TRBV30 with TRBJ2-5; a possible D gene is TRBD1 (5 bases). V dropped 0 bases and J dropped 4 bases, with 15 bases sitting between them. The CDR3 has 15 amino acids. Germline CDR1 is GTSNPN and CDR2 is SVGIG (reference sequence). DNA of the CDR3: TGTGCCTGGAGTGTAGGCGCGGCAGGGCGAGAGACCCAGTACTTC. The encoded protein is CAWSVGAAGRETQYF.

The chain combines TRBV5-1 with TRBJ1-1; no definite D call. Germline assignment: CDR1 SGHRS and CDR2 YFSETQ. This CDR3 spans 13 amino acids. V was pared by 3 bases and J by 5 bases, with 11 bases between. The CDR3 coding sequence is TGCGCCAGCAGCTCGGACCCGGGAACTGAAGCTTTCTTT. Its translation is CASSSDPGTEAFF. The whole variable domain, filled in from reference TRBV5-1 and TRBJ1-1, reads KAGVTQTPRYLIKTRGQQVTLSCSPISGHRSVSWYQQTPGQGLQFLFEYFSETQRNKGNFPGRFSGRQFSNSRSEMNVSTLELGDSALYLCASSSDPGTEAFFGQGTRLTVV.

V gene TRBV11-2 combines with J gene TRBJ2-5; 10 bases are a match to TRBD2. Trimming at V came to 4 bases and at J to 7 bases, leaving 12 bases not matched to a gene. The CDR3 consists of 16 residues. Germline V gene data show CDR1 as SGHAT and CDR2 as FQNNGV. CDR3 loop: CASSSLAGGWRGTQYF. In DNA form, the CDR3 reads TGTGCCAGCAGCTCGTTAGCGGGAGGCTGGCGAGGGACCCAGTACTTC.

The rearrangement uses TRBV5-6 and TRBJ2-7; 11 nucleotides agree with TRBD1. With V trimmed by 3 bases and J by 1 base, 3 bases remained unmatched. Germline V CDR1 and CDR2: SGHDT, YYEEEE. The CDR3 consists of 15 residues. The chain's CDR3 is CASSSDRGLSYEQYF. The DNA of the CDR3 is TGTGCCAGCAGCTCGGACAGGGGGCTGTCCTACGAGCAGTACTTC.

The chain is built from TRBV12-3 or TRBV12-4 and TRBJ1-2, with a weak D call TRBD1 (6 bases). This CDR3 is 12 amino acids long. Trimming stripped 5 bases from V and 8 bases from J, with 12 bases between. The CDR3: CASSHRVGGYTF. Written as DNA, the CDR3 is TGTGCCAGCAGTCACAGGGTAGGGGGCTACACCTTC.

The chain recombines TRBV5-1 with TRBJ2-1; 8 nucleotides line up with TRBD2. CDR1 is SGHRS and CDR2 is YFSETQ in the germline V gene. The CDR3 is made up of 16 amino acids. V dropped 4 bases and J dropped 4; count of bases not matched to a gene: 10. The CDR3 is CASSPIAGTRYNEQFF. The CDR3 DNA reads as TGCGCCAGCAGCCCCATAGCGGGAACACGGTACAATGAGCAGTTCTTC.

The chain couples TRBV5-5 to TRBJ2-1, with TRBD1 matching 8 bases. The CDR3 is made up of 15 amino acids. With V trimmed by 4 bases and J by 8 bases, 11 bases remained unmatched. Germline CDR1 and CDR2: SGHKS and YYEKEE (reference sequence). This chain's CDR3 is CASSEWTGMIDEQFF. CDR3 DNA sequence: TGTGCCAGCAGCGAATGGACAGGGATGATCGATGAGCAGTTCTTC.

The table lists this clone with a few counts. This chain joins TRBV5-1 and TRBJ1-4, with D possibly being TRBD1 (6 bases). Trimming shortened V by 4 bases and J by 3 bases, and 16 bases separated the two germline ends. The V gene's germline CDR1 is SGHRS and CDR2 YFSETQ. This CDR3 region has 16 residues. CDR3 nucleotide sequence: TGCGCCAGCAGCGAACAGGGCCGGGGTTCTAATGAAAAACTGTTTTTT. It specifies CASSEQGRGSNEKLFF.

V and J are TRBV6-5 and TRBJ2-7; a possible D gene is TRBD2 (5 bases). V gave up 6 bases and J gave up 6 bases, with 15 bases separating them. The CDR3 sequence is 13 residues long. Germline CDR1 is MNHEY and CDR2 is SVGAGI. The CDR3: CASRAPKSGEQYF. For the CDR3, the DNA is TGTGCCAGCAGGGCCCCGAAGAGCGGCGAGCAGTACTTC.

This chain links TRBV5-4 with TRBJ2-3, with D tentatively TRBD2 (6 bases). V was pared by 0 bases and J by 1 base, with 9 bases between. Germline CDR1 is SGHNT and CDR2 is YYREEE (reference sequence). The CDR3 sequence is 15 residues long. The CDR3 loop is CASSLGGVGTDTQYF. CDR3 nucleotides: TGTGCCAGCAGCTTGGGGGGGGTCGGCACAGATACGCAGTATTTT. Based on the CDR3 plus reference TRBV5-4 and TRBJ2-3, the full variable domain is ETGVTQSPTHLIKTRGQQVTLRCSSQSGHNTVSWYQQALGQGPQFIFQYYREEENGRGNFPPRFSGLQFPNYSSELNVNALELDDSALYLCASSLGGVGTDTQYFGPGTRLTVL.

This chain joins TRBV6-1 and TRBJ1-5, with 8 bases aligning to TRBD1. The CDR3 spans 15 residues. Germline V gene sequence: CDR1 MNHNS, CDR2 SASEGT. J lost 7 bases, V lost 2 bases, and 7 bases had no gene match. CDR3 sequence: CASSEFGQGGQPQHF. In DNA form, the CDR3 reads TGTGCCAGCAGTGAATTCGGACAGGGCGGGCAGCCCCAGCATTTT.

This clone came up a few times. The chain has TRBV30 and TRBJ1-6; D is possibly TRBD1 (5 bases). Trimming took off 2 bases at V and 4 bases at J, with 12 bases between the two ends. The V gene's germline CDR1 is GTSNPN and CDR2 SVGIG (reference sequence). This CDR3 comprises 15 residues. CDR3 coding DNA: TGTGCCTGGAGTCCCCGGGGGATGTATAATTCACCCCTCCACTTT. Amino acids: CAWSPRGMYNSPLHF. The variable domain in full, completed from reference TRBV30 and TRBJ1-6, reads SQTIHQWPATLVQPVGSPLSLECTVEGTSNPNLYWYRQAAGRGLQLLFYSVGIGQISSEVPQNLSASRPQDRQFILSSKKLLLSDSGFYLCAWSPRGMYNSPLHFGNGTRLTVT.

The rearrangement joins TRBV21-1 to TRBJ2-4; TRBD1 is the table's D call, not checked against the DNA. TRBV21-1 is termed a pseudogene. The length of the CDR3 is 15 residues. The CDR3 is CASSRVGQGKNIQYF. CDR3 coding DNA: TGTGCCAGCAGCAGGGTGGGACAGGGCAAAAACATTCAGTACTTC.

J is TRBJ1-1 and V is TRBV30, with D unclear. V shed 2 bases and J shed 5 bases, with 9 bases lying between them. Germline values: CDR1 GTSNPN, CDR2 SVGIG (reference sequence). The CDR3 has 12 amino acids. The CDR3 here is CAWSRYLTEAFF. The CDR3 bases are TGTGCCTGGAGTCGGTATCTGACTGAAGCTTTCTTT.

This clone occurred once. The DNA of the CDR3 is TGCGCCAGCAGCTTGGCTCGGGAGGGGACTGAAGCTTTCTTT. It translates to CASSLAREGTEAFF. This chain uses TRBV5-1 with TRBJ1-1; possibly TRBD1 for D (5 bases). Germline V lookup: CDR1 SGHRS, CDR2 YFSETQ. The CDR3 totals 14 residues. The ends were cut back, 0 bases at V and 5 bases at J, with 11 bases in the middle. The complete variable domain, with remaining parts taken from reference TRBV5-1 and TRBJ1-1, reads KAGVTQTPRYLIKTRGQQVTLSCSPISGHRSVSWYQQTPGQGLQFLFEYFSETQRNKGNFPGRFSGRQFSNSRSEMNVSTLELGDSALYLCASSLAREGTEAFFGQGTRLTVV.

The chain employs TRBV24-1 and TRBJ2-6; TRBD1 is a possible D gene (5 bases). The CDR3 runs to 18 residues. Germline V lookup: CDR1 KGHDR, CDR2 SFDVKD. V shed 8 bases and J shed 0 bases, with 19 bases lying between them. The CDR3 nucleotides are TGTGCCACCAACGACCAGACAGACCCTTACTCTGGGGCCAACGTCCTGACTTTC. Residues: CATNDQTDPYSGANVLTF.

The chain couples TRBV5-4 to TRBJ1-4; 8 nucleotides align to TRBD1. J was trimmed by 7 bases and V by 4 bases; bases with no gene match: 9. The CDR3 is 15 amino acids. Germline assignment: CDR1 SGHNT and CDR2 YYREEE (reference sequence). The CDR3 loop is CASSETQGAGEKLFF. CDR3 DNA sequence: TGTGCCAGCAGCGAGACCCAGGGGGCGGGTGAAAAACTGTTTTTT.

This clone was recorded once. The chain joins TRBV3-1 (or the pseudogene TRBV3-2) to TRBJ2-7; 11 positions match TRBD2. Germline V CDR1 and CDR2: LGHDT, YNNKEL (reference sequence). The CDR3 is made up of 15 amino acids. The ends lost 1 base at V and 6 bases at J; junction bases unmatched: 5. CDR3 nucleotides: TGTGCCAGCAGCCAAGGACTAGCGGGAAGTGGCGAGCAGTACTTC. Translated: CASSQGLAGSGEQYF.